Presented here are 5 T cell receptor beta chains from one specimen sequenced in a study of sequential checkpoint blockade in melanoma. The treatment here: randomized to nivolumab then ipilimumab (arm A) or the reverse (arm B). Only in-frame clones appear in the TCRdb table, and some are missing; sequencing was by immunoSEQ multiplex PCR. This table holds some 31,000 clones, less than 90% found once. The material sequenced was CD8+ T cells sorted from blood (inferred from file names), taken from a patient given nivolumab and ipilimumab in sequence. These receptors all stem from a human donor with melanoma.

The J gene is TRBJ2-7, the V gene TRBV27; D perhaps matches TRBD2 (5 bases). Trimming removed 5 bases at V and 4 bases at J, with 12 bases between. This CDR3 spans 13 amino acids. From germline, CDR1 is MNHEY and CDR2 SMNVEV (reference sequence). For the CDR3, the DNA is TGTGCCAGCAGTATCATGAGCGGTTACGAGCAGTACTTC. Translation gives CASSIMSGYEQYF.

This clone was observed a handful of times. The rearrangement links TRBV6-5 to TRBJ2-2; 7 bases are a match to TRBD2. The CDR3 is 12 amino acids. Germline CDR1 reads MNHEY; CDR2 reads SVGAGI. V trimming: 8 bases; J trimming: 3 bases; junction bases outside the gene matches: 0. The CDR3 sequence is CASAGDTGELFF. Here the CDR3 DNA reads TGTGCCAGCGCGGGAGACACCGGGGAGCTGTTTTTT.

On this clone itself: Other DNA sequences of this sample code for an identical CDR3. The J gene is TRBJ2-7, the V gene TRBV25-1; possibly TRBD2 for D (6 bases). The CDR3 is made up of 14 amino acids. Trimming took off 2 bases at V and 4 bases at J, with 12 bases between the two ends. From germline, CDR1 is MGHDK and CDR2 SYGVNS. This CDR3 reads CASSEDERGYEQYF. CDR3 bases: TGTGCCAGCAGTGAAGACGAACGGGGGTACGAGCAGTACTTC.

The chain has TRBV2 and TRBJ2-7; the D gene is possibly TRBD2 (5 bases). The CDR3 totals 16 residues. CDR1 is SNHLY, CDR2 FYNNEI, per germline. With 0 bases removed from V and 6 bases from J, the gap between germline ends came to 18 bases. This chain's CDR3 is CASSEALRGPGGEQYF. CDR3 sequence (DNA): TGTGCCAGCAGTGAAGCGCTTCGCGGCCCTGGAGGCGAGCAGTACTTC.

V and J are TRBV10-3 and TRBJ2-7; the match to TRBD2 covers 11 bases. This CDR3 comprises 17 residues. CDR1 is ENHRY and CDR2 is SYGVKD in the germline V gene. Trimming cost V 0 bases and J 2 bases; bases outside gene matches: 6. In DNA, the CDR3 is TGTGCCATCAGTGAGTCCGCCCTGGGACTAGCGGCCTACGAGCAGTACTTC. It is translated as CAISESALGLAAYEQYF.